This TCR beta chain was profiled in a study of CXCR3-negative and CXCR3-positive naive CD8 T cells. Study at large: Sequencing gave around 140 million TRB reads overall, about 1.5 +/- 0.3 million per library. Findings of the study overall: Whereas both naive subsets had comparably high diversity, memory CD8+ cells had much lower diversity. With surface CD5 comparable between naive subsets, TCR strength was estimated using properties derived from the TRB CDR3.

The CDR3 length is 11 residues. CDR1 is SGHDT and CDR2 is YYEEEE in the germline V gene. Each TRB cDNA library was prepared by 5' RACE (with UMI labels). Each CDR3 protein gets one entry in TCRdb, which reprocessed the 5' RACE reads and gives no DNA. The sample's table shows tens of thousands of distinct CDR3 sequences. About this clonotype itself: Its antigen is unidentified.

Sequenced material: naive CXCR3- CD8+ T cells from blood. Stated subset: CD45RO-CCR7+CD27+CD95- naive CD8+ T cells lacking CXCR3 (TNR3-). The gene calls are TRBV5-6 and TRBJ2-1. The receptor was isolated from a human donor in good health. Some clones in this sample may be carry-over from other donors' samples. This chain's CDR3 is CASSSEVEQFF. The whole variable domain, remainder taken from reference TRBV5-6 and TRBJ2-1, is DAGVTQSPTHLIKTRGQQVTLRCSPKSGHDTVSWYQQALGQGPQFIFQYYEEEERQRGNFPDRFSGHQFPNYSSELNVNALLLGDSALYLCASSSEVEQFFGPGTRLTVL.